The source of this TCR beta chain is a study of blood T cell repertoires in COVID-19. Study-level information: The study drew acute and convalescent COVID-19 samples from the United States, Italy and Spain. In each case, the material was cDNA or gDNA derived from T cells, B-cell-depleted T cells, or PBMCs.

CDR3 size: 20 residues. V shed 2 bases and J 4 bases; nucleotides not matched to a gene: 14. Germline V gene data show CDR1 as SGHTS and CDR2 as YDEGEE. Authors' data handling: Reference gene primer amplification yielded estimated nucleated cell counts. TCRdb's copy holds only in-frame clones and misses some; the assay was immunoSEQ multiplex PCR. The V and J calls and clone size are taken from that table; D and trimming were inferred from the DNA. The sample lists about 31,000 clones, roughly 90% seen once, with about 0.55% in the top ten. The sequence derives from a woman in her thirties or forties with active or convalescent COVID-19. The chain links TRBV5-8 to TRBJ2-1; 14 bases align to TRBD2. The sample was peripheral blood. CDR3 region: CASSLQGLAGLAGGYNEQFF. CDR3 sequence (DNA): TGTGCCAGCAGCTTACAGGGGCTGGCAGGACTAGCGGGAGGATACAATGAGCAGTTCTTC.